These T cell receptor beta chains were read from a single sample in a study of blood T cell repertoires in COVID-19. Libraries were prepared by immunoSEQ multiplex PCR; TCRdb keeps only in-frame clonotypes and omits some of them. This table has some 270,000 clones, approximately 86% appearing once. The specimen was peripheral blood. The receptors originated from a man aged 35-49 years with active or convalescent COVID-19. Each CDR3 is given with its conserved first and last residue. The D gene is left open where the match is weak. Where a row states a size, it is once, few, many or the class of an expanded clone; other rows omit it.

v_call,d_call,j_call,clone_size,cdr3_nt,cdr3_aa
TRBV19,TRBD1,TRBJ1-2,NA,TGTGCCAGTAGTGGGTCTCGGACAGGGGGCTATGGCTACACCTTC,CASSGSRTGGYGYTF
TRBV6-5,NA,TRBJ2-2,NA,TGTGCCAGCATATTGGTGCGGACGAACACCGGGGAGCTGTTTTTT,CASILVRTNTGELFF
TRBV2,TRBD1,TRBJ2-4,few,TGTGCCAGCAGTGCATGGGGACAGGGTATCGAAAACATTCAGTACTTC,CASSAWGQGIENIQYF
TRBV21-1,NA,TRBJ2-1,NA,TGTGCCAGCAGCAAAGCCAGGCCGAGCTCCTACAATGAGCAGTTCTTC,CASSKARPSSYNEQFF
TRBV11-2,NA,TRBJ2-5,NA,TGTGCCAGCAGCTTTGGGCGAGAGACCCAGTACTTC,CASSFGRETQYF
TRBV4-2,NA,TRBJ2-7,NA,TGTGCCAGCAGCCAAGATCGGGACAACCCCTCCTACGAGCAGTACTTC,CASSQDRDNPSYEQYF
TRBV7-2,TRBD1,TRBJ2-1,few,TGTGCCAGCAGCCGGGACAGGGACAATGAGCAGTTCTTC,CASSRDRDNEQFF
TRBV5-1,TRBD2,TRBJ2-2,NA,TGCGCCAGCAGCCCGTCGCTAGCGGGAGCCGGGGAGCTGTTTTTT,CASSPSLAGAGELFF
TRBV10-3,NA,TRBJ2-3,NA,TGTGCCATCGGCGGCACAGGGACCTCCACAGATACGCAGTATTTT,CAIGGTGTSTDTQYF
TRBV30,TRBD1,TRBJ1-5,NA,TGTGCCTGGAGTATCGGGACAGGGGATTTTCAGCCCCAGCATTTT,CAWSIGTGDFQPQHF
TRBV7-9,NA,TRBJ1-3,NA,TGTGCCAGCAGCTTAGCGCTTTCACTGGACACCATATATTTT,CASSLALSLDTIYF
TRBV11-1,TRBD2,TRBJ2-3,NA,TGTGCCAGCAGCCGACTAGCGGGGGGGGATACGCAGTATTTT,CASSRLAGGDTQYF
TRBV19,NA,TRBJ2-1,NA,TGTGCCAGTAGTCATCTTTTTCGCGGCCCCAGCTCCTACAATGAGCAGTTCTTC,CASSHLFRGPSSYNEQFF
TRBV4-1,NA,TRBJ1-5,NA,TGCGCCAGCAGCCAGGTCGACAGAGACAATCAGCCCCAGCATTTT,CASSQVDRDNQPQHF
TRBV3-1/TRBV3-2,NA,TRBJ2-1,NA,TGTGCCAGCAGCCATGCAGGAAGCTCCTACAATGAGCAGTTCTTC,CASSHAGSSYNEQFF